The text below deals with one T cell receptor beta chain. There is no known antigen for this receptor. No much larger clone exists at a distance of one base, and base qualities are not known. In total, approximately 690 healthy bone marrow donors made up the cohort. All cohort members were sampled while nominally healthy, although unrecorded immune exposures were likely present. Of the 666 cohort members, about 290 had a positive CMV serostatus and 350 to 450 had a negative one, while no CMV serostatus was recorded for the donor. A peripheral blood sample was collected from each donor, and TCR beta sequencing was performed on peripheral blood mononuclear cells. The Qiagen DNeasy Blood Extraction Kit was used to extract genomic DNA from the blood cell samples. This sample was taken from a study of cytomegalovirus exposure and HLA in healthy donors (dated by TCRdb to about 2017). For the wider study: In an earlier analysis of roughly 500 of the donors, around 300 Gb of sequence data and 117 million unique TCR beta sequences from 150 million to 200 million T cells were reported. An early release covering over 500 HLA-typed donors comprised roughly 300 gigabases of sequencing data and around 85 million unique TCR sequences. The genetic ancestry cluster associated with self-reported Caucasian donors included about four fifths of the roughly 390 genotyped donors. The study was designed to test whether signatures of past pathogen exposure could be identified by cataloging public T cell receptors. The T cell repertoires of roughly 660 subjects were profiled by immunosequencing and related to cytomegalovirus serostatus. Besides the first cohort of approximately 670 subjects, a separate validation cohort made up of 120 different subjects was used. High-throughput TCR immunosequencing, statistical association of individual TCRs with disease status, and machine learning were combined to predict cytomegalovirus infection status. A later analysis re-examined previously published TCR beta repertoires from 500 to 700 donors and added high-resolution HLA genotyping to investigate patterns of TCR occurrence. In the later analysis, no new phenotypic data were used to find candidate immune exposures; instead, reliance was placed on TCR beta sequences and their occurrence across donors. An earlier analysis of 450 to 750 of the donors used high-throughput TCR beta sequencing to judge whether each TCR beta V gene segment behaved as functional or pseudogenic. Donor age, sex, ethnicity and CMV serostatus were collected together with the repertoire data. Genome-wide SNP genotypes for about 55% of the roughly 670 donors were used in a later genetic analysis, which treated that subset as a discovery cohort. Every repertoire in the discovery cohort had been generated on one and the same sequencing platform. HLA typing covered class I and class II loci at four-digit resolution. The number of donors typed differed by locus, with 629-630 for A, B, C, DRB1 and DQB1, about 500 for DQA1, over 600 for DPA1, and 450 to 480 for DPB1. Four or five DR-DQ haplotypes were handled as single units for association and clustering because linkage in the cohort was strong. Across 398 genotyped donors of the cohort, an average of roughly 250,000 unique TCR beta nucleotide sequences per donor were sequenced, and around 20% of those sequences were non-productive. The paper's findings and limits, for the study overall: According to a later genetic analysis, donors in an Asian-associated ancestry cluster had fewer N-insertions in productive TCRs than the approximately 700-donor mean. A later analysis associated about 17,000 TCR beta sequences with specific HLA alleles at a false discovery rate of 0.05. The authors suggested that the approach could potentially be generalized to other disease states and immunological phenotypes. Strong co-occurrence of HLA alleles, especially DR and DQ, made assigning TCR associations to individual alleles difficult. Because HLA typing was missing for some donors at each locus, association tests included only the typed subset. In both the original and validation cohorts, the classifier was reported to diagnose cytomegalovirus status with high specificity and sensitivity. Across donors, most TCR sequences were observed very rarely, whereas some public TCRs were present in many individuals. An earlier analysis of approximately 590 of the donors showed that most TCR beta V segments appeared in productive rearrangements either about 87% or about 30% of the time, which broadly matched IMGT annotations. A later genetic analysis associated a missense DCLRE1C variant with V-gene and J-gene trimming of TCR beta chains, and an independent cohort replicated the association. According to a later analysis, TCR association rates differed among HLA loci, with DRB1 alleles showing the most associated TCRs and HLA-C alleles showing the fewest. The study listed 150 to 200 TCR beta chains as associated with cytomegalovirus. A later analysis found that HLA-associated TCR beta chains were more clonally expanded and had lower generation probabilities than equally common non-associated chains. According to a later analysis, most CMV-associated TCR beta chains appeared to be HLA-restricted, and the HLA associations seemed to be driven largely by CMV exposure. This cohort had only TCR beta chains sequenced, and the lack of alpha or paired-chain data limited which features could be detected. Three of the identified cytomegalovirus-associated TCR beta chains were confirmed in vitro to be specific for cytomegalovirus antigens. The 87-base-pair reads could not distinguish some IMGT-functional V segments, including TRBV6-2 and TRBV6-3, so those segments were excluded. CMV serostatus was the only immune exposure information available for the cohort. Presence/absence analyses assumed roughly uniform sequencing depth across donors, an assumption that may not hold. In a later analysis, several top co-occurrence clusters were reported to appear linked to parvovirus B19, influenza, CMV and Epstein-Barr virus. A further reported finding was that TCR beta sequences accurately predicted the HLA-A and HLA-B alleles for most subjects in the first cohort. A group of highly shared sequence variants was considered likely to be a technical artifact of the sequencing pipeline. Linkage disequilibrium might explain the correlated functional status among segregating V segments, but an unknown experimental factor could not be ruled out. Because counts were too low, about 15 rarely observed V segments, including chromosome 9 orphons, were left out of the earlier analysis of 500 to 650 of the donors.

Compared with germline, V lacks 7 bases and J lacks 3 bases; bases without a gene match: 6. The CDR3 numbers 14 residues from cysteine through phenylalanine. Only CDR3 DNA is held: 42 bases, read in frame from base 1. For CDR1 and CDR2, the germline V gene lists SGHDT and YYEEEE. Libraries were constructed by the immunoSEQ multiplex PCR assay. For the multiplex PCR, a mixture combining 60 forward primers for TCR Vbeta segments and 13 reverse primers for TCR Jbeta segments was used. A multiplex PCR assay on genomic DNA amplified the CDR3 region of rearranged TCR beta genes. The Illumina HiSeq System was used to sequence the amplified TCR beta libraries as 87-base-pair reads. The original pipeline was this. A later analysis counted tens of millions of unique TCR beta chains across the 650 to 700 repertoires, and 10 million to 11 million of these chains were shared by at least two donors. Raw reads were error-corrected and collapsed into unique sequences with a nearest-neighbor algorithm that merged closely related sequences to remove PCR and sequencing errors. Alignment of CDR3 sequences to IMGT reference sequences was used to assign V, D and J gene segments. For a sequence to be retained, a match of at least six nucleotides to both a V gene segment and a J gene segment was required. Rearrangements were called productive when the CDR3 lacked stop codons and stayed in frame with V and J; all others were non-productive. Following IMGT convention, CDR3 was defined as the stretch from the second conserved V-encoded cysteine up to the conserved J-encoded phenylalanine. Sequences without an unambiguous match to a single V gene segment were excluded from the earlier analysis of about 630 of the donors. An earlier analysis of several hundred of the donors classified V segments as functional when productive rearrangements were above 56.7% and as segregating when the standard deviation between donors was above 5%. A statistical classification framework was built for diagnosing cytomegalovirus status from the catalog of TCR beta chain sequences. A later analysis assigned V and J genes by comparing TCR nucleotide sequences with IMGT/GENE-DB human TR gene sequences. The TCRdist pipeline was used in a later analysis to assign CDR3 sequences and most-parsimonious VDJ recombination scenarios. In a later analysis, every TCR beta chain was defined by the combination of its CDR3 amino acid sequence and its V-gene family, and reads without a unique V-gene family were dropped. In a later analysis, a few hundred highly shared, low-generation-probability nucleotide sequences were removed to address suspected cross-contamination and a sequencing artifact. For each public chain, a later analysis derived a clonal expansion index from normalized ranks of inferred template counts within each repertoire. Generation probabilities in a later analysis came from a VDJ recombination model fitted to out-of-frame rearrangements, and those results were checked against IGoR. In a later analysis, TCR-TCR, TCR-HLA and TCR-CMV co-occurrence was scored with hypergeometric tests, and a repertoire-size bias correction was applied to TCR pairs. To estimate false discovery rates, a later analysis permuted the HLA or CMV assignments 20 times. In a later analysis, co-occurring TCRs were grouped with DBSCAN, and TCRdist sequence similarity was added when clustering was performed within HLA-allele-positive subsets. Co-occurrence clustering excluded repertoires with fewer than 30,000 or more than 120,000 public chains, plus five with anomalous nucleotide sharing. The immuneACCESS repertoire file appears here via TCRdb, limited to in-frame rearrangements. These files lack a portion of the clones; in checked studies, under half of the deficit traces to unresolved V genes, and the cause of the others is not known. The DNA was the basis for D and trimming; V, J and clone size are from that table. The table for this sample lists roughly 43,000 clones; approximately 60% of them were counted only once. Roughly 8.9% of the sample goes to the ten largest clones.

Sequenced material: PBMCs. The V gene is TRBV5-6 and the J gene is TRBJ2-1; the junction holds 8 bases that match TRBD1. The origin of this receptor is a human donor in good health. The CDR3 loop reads CASFLTGVYNEQFF. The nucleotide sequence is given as TGTGCCAGCTTTTTGACAGGGGTCTACAATGAGCAGTTCTTC.